The next 19 T cell receptor beta chains were all read from a single sample in a study of blood T cell repertoires in COVID-19. Sequencing used immunoSEQ multiplex PCR; TCRdb keeps in-frame clones, though not all of them. Of 250,000 to 300,000 clones in the sample, 85% to 90% were seen once. Source material: peripheral blood. The receptors were sampled from a woman between 35 and 50 years old who had recovered from COVID-19.

This rearrangement joins TRBV6-5 to TRBJ2-3; a weak D match, TRBD2 (6 bases). CDR3 length: 14 amino acids. CDR1 is MNHEY and CDR2 is SVGAGI in the germline V gene. The V end was cut by 7 bases, the J end by 4 bases, with 15 bases between. The CDR3 here is CASKLPGLPDTQYF. CDR3 sequence (DNA): TGTGCCAGCAAATTACCGGGACTCCCAGATACGCAGTATTTT.

This chain connects TRBV15 to TRBJ2-1; 8 bases map to TRBD2. This CDR3 has 14 residues. Germline lookup yields CDR1 LNHNV and CDR2 YYDKDF (reference sequence). V gave up 2 bases and J gave up 8 bases; unmatched junction bases: 5. The chain's CDR3 is CATSRNGGVDEQFF. The CDR3 coding sequence is TGTGCCACCAGCAGAAACGGGGGGGTCGATGAGCAGTTCTTC.

The CDR3 DNA reads TGTGCCAGCAGTTACGGGCAGGGGGCTCGGACTGAAGCTTTCTTT. Translating gives CASSYGQGARTEAFF. The chain has TRBV5-4 and TRBJ1-1; 8 nucleotides line up with TRBD1. With 5 bases clipped from V and 5 bases from J, the junction kept 11 bases outside the gene matches. Germline assignment: CDR1 SGHNT and CDR2 YYREEE (reference sequence). CDR3 length equals 15 residues.

The V gene is TRBV21-1, the J gene TRBJ2-3; TRBD2 is the table's D call, not checked against the DNA. TRBV21-1 is described as a pseudogene. The CDR3 runs 18 residues. DNA for the CDR3: TGTGCCAGCAGCAAAGATGTCTCCTACCCCTCTAGCACAGATACGCAGTATTTT. It yields the protein CASSKDVSYPSSTDTQYF.

This clone came up once. The rearrangement links TRBV19 to TRBJ1-1; maybe TRBD1 (6 bases). The V gene lost 0 bases and the J gene lost 11 bases, with 22 bases spanning the gap. The CDR3 is 16 residues long. Germline V gene sequence: CDR1 LNHDA, CDR2 SQIVND (reference sequence). In nucleotides, the CDR3 is TGTGCCAGTAGTATAGATCCTCCACGGACAGCATCCGTCGCTTTCTTT. Amino acids: CASSIDPPRTASVAFF. Combining the CDR3 with reference TRBV19 and TRBJ1-1 gives the whole variable domain DGGITQSPKYLFRKEGQNVTLSCEQNLNHDAMYWYRQDPGQGLRLIYYSQIVNDFQKGDIAEGYSVSREKKESFPLTVTSAQKNPTAFYLCASSIDPPRTASVAFFGQGTRLTVV.

The chain recombines TRBV2 with TRBJ2-1; 8 nucleotides align to TRBD2. The junction had 8 bases not matched to a gene; V was cut back by 7 bases and J by 9 bases. This CDR3 is built from 13 residues. In germline, CDR1 is SNHLY, CDR2 FYNNEI. The CDR3 DNA reads as TGTGCCAGCAAGTGGCGGGGGGAAGTTGAGCAGTTCTTC. Translated, it gives CASKWRGEVEQFF. The variable domain in full, with the rest retrieved from reference TRBV2 and TRBJ2-1, is EPEVTQTPSHQVTQMGQEVILRCVPISNHLYFYWYRQILGQKVEFLVSFYNNEISEKSEIFDDQFSVERPDGSNFTLKIRSTKLEDSAMYFCASKWRGEVEQFFGPGTRLTVL.

The gene calls are TRBV27 and TRBJ2-3; 7 bases fit TRBD1. Germline CDR1 is MNHEY and CDR2 is SMNVEV (reference sequence). The CDR3 extends over 16 amino acids. Unmatched junction bases numbered 8, after V lost 5 bases and J lost 0 bases. CDR3 bases: TGTGCCAGCAGTACTCAGGGGGTATCTAGCACAGATACGCAGTATTTT. It specifies CASSTQGVSSTDTQYF.

This sequence joins TRBV7-9 and TRBJ2-2, with TRBD1 as a possible D gene (5 bases). Between the trimmed V and J ends, which lost 9 bases and 4 bases, there was a span of 9 bases. The germline CDR1 and CDR2 sequences are SEHNR and FQNEAQ (reference sequence). This CDR3 contains 12 residues. The CDR3 region is CASQGGTGELFF. For the CDR3, the DNA is TGTGCCAGTCAGGGTGGCACCGGGGAGCTGTTTTTT.

The chain employs TRBV28 and TRBJ1-2; 10 nucleotides match TRBD1. The V gene's germline CDR1 is MDHEN and CDR2 SYDVKM. This CDR3 is built from 14 residues. V shed 8 bases and J 7 bases; nucleotides not matched to a gene: 10. The CDR3 region has the DNA TGTGCCAGCGGATGGGCCCGGGACAGGGGTGGCTACACCTTC. This sequence encodes CASGWARDRGGYTF.

The rearrangement links TRBV27 to TRBJ2-5; maybe TRBD2 (6 bases). V lost 5 bases and J lost 5, with 18 bases in between. The CDR3 has 15 residues. Germline loops: CDR1 MNHEY, CDR2 SMNVEV (reference sequence). The DNA for the CDR3 is TGTGCCAGCAGTCTCCTAGCGTGGAAGGGGGAGACCCAGTACTTC. It is translated as CASSLLAWKGETQYF.

The chain recombines TRBV7-2 with TRBJ2-4, with 11 bases matching TRBD2. J was trimmed by 7 bases and V by 5 bases; bases with no gene match: 16. Germline loops: CDR1 SGHTA, CDR2 FQGNSA. CDR3 length: 18 amino acids. The CDR3 here is CASSPPGIAGGSGNIQYF. In DNA form, the CDR3 reads TGTGCCAGCAGCCCCCCAGGAATAGCGGGGGGGTCTGGGAACATTCAGTACTTC. Full variable domain (remainder filled in from reference TRBV7-2 and TRBJ2-4): GAGVSQSPSNKVTEKGKDVELRCDPISGHTALYWYRQSLGQGLEFLIYFQGNSAPDKSGLPSDRFSAERTGGSVSTLTIQRTQQEDSAVYLCASSPPGIAGGSGNIQYFGAGTRLSVL.

The V gene is TRBV9, the J gene TRBJ2-3; 10 bases line up with TRBD1. The germline V gene has CDR1 SGDLS and CDR2 YYNGEE. V shed 4 bases, J shed 3 bases, and the junction held 5 bases outside the gene matches. The CDR3 extends over 15 amino acids. CDR3 region: CASSRRTGGTDTQYF. The CDR3 DNA reads as TGTGCCAGCAGCCGAAGGACAGGGGGAACAGATACGCAGTATTTT.

The gene calls are TRBV6-1 and TRBJ2-1, with 7 bases fitting TRBD1. Germline-derived CDR1 and CDR2 are MNHNS and SASEGT. The CDR3 totals 15 residues. The J segment lost 4 bases and the V segment lost 1 base, leaving 4 bases of the junction unmatched. CDR3 in DNA: TGTGCCAGCAGTGAAGTGGACAGGTCTTACAATGAGCAGTTCTTC. Amino acid sequence: CASSEVDRSYNEQFF.

The chain joins TRBV28 to TRBJ1-4; TRBD1 matches 8 bases. The CDR3 is 14 residues long. V was clipped by 5 bases and J by 2 bases; unmatched bases: 1. Germline V lookup: CDR1 MDHEN, CDR2 SYDVKM. CDR3 region: CASSTGGTNEKLFF. Here the CDR3 DNA reads TGTGCCAGCAGTACAGGGGGTACTAATGAAAAACTGTTTTTT.

The V and J genes are TRBV30 and TRBJ2-3, with D tentatively TRBD1 (6 bases). V was shortened by 2 bases and J by 4 bases, with 10 bases between the two germline ends. CDR1 is GTSNPN, CDR2 SVGIG, per germline (reference sequence). The CDR3 has 13 residues. The CDR3 DNA reads TGTGCCTGGAGTCGGGACACCCCAGATACGCAGTATTTT. The encoded protein is CAWSRDTPDTQYF.

This clone was counted once. The chain uses TRBV30 and TRBJ1-5; tentative D call: TRBD1 (5 bases). Germline V gene data show CDR1 as GTSNPN and CDR2 as SVGIG (reference sequence). Trimming shortened V by 1 base and J by 7 bases, and 11 bases separated the two germline ends. The CDR3 length is 13 residues. The CDR3 DNA is TGTGCCTGGAGTGGGGGGGGTCGGCAGCCCCAGCATTTT. Protein product: CAWSGGGRQPQHF.

The J gene is TRBJ2-5, the V gene TRBV19, with 10 bases that match TRBD2. Trimming at V came to 8 bases and at J to 4 bases, leaving 19 bases not matched to a gene. Germline values: CDR1 LNHDA, CDR2 SQIVND (reference sequence). This CDR3 spans 18 amino acids. The CDR3 sequence is CASPQREGRLIGGETQYF. The DNA of the CDR3 is TGTGCCAGTCCTCAGCGGGAGGGACGGCTAATAGGAGGAGAGACCCAGTACTTC.

The CDR3 region has the DNA TGTGCCAGTACCCGCCCCGGACTAGCGGGGGGCTACAATGAGCAGTTCTTC. Its protein is CASTRPGLAGGYNEQFF. This chain joins TRBV19 and TRBJ2-1, with 14 bases that match TRBD2. Germline trimming cut 7 bases from V and 3 bases from J; bases unmatched to any gene: 8. The CDR3 is 17 amino acids. Germline values: CDR1 LNHDA, CDR2 SQIVND (reference sequence).

V usage is TRBV27 and J usage is TRBJ2-2, with TRBD2 matching 10 bases. V trimming: 6 bases; J trimming: 3 bases; junction bases outside the gene matches: 10. The CDR3 consists of 17 residues. Per the germline V gene, CDR1 is MNHEY and CDR2 is SMNVEV (reference sequence). For the CDR3, the DNA is TGTGCCAGCAGCCGGGGCTGGGGGACTAGCGACACCGGGGAGCTGTTTTTT. Encoded protein: CASSRGWGTSDTGELFF.